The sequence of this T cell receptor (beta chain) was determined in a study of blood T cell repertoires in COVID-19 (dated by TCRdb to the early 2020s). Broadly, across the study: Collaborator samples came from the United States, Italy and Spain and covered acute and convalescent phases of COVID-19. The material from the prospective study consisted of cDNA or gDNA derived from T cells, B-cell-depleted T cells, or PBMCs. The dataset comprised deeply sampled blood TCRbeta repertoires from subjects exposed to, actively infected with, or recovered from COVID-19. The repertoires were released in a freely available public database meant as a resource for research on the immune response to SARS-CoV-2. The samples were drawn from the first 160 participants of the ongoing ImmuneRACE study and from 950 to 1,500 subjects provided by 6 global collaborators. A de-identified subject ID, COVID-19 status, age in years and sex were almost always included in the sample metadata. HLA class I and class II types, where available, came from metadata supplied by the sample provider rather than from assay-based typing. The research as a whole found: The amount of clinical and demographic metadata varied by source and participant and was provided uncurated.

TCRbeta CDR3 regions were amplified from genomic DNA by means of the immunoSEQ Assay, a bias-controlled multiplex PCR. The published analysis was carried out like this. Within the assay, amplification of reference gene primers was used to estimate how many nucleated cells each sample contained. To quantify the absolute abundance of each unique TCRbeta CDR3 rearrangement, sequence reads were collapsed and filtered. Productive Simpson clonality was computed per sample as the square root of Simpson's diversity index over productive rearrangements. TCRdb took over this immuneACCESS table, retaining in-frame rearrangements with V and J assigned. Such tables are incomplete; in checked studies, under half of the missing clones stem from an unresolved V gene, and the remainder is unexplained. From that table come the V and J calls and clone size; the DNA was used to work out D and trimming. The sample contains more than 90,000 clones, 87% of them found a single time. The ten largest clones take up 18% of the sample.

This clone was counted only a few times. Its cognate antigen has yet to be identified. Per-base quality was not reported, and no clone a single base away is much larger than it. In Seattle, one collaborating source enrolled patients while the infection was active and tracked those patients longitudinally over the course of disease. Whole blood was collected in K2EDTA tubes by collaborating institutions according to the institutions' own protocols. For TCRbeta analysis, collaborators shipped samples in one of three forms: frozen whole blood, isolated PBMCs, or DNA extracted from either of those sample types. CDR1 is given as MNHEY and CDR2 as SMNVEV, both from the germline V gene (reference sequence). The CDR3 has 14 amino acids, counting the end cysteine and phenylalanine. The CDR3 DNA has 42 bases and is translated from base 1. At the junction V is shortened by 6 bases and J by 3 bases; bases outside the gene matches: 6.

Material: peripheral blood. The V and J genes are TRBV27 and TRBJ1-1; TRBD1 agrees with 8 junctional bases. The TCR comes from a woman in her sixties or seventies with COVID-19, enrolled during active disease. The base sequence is TGTGCCAGCAGGCAGGGGGCCGCTGACACTGAAGCTTTCTTT. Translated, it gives CASRQGAADTEAFF.